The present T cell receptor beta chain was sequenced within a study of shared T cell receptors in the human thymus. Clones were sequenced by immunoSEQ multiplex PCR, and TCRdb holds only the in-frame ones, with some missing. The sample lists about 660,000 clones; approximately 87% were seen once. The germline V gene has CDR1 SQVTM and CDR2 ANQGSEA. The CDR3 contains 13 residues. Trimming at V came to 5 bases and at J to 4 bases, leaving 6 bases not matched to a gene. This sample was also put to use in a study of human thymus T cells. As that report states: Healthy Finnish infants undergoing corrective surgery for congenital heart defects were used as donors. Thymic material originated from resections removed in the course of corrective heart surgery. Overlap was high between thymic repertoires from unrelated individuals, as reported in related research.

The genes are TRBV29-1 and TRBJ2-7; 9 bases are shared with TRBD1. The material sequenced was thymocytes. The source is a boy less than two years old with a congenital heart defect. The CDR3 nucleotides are TGCAGCGTTTCCCGGGACAGGGATTACGAGCAGTACTTC. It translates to CSVSRDRDYEQYF.